The rows below give T cell receptor beta chains drawn from one sample of a study of shared clonotypes between healthy human individuals. The assay was immunoSEQ multiplex PCR, and TCRdb's table has in-frame clones only and misses some. The repertoire includes 2 million to 2.5 million clones, 85% to 95% of them detected once, and 0.37% sits in the top ten. Sequencing was carried out using naive CD4+ T cells from PBMCs. These receptors were taken from a young man in good health. Some clones in this sample may be carry-over from other donors' samples. The CDR3 runs from the conserved cysteine through the conserved F or W. The order of the fields is J gene, D gene, V gene, clone size, CDR3 DNA, CDR3 protein. D genes are given only for firm matches. Clone size is stated in some rows and not others, as once, few, many or a class when expanded.

>TRBJ2-5|.|TRBV30|.
TGTGCCTGGAGGATCAGGGGTCAAGAGACCCAGTACTTC
CAWRIRGQETQYF
>TRBJ1-4|.|TRBV7-9|.
TGTGCCAGCAGCTTAGGCAGGGCAACTAATGAAAAACTGTTTTTT
CASSLGRATNEKLFF
>TRBJ2-3|TRBD2|TRBV27|.
TGTGCCAGCAGTTTACTTGGACTAGCGGGAGGTAGTCGAGATACGCAGTATTTT
CASSLLGLAGGSRDTQYF
>TRBJ1-4|.|TRBV25-1|.
TGTGCCACCCCGACTGGGACTAATGAAAAACTGTTTTTT
CATPTGTNEKLFF
>TRBJ1-1|TRBD1|TRBV28|.
TGTGCCAGCAGGACCGGGACAGGGGCGGGCACTGAAGCTTTCTTT
CASRTGTGAGTEAFF
>TRBJ2-1|TRBD2|TRBV13|.
TGTGCCAGCAGCGCTCGACTAGCGGGAGAGGTAGCTGTGGATGAGCAGTTCTTC
CASSARLAGEVAVDEQFF
>TRBJ2-7|.|TRBV9|.
TGTGCCAGCAGCGTAGTGGGAAGCTCCTACGAGCAGTACTTC
CASSVVGSSYEQYF
>TRBJ2-7|.|TRBV2|once
TGTGCCAGCAGTGACTTACGAGGGAGGGGGTCCTACGAGCAGTACTTC
CASSDLRGRGSYEQYF
>TRBJ1-1|.|TRBV5-1|once
TGCGCCAGCAGCTCCATAGGGGACAACACTGAAGCTTTCTTT
CASSSIGDNTEAFF
>TRBJ2-2|TRBD2|TRBV7-3|once
TGTGCCAGCAGCTCTCCGATAGCGGGAGTTACCGGGGAGCTGTTTTTT
CASSSPIAGVTGELFF
>TRBJ2-3|TRBD2|TRBV7-2|.
TGTGCCAGCAGCTTATTGACTAGCGGGTCTAGCACAGATACGCAGTATTTT
CASSLLTSGSSTDTQYF
>TRBJ2-7|.|TRBV28|once
TGTGCCAGCAGCGGGGGCCCAACTCAGATCCTCGAGCAGTACTTC
CASSGGPTQILEQYF
>TRBJ1-1|.|TRBV30|.
TGTGCCTGGAGCCTAGGACAGCTGAACACTGAAGCTTTCTTT
CAWSLGQLNTEAFF
>TRBJ2-5|.|TRBV5-1|.
TGCGCCAGCAGCCGGGTTGTCGGGACCCAAGAGACCCAGTACTTC
CASSRVVGTQETQYF
>TRBJ2-2|.|TRBV7-3|.
TGTGCCAGCAGCCTCCGAACCGGGGAGCTGTTTTTT
CASSLRTGELFF
>TRBJ2-5|TRBD2|TRBV5-1|.
TGCGCCAGCAGTATGCAGGGTGCGGGAGGGTCGGAGACCCAGTACTTC
CASSMQGAGGSETQYF
>TRBJ2-2|TRBD2|TRBV4-1|.
TGCGCCAGTACCCGTGGGAGTCCTAGCGGGAGTAGGATCGGGGAGCTGTTTTTT
CASTRGSPSGSRIGELFF
>TRBJ1-3|.|TRBV27|.
TGTGCCAGTGGGACGCTCAGCTCTGGAAACACCATATATTTT
CASGTLSSGNTIYF
>TRBJ2-7|TRBD1|TRBV11-2|.
TGTGCCAGCAGCTTAGTCCCCAGGGGGCCCAACGAGCAGTACTTC
CASSLVPRGPNEQYF
>TRBJ2-1|.|TRBV28|.
TGTGCCAGCATGGGCCGTGAGCCTAGCTCCTACAATGAGCAGTTCTTC
CASMGREPSSYNEQFF
>TRBJ2-7|TRBD1|TRBV15|.
TGTGCCACCAGCAGAGGGGGACAGGGGGACCACGAGCAGTACTTC
CATSRGGQGDHEQYF
>TRBJ2-7|TRBD2|TRBV28|few
TGTGCCAGCAGCTGGACTAGCACCGAGCAGTACTTC
CASSWTSTEQYF
>TRBJ2-7|TRBD1|TRBV28|once
TGTGCCAGCAGTGTGTCCCGGTTGGGGACAGACTACGAGCAGTACTTC
CASSVSRLGTDYEQYF
>TRBJ2-7|.|TRBV7-3|.
TGTGCCAGCAGCTTAAGAGGAGGGGCTTTCAGCTCCTACGAGCAGTACTTC
CASSLRGGAFSSYEQYF
>TRBJ2-2|.|TRBV19|.
TGTGCCAGTAGTAAACAGGAGATGAACACCGGGGAGCTGTTTTTT
CASSKQEMNTGELFF
>TRBJ2-3|.|TRBV2|.
TGTGCCAGCAGTCGTACGGGGGGCCTCTTCACAGATACGCAGTATTTT
CASSRTGGLFTDTQYF
>TRBJ2-5|TRBD2|TRBV5-4|.
TGTGCCAGCAGCCCCCCAACTAGCGGGAAAGAGACCCAGTACTTC
CASSPPTSGKETQYF
>TRBJ1-2|TRBD1|TRBV5-1|.
TGCGCCAGCAGCCAGGGACAGCTCCCTAACTATGGCTACACCTTC
CASSQGQLPNYGYTF
>TRBJ2-7|.|TRBV19|.
TGTGCCAGTAGTATAAACAACGGTCTCTCCTACGAGCAGTACTTC
CASSINNGLSYEQYF
>TRBJ2-7|TRBD1|TRBV2|.
TGTGCCAGCCGGGACAGGGGGACCTACGAGCAGTACTTC
CASRDRGTYEQYF
>TRBJ2-1|TRBD2|TRBV6-6|.
TGTGCCAGCAGTTACTCGCGCTCTGGGACTAGTTATGAGCAGTTCTTC
CASSYSRSGTSYEQFF
>TRBJ1-2|.|TRBV28|few
TGTGCCAGCAGTTTATTAGGGGGGTATGGCTACACCTTC
CASSLLGGYGYTF
>TRBJ2-7|.|TRBV28|.
TGTGCCAGCACCTCAGGGGCGGTGAGCTCCTACGAGCAGTACTTC
CASTSGAVSSYEQYF
>TRBJ2-2|.|TRBV28|.
TGTGCCAGCAGTTTCTTTGAGGGGCAGACCCCACTATCTAACACCGGGGAGCTGTTTTTT
CASSFFEGQTPLSNTGELFF
>TRBJ1-2|TRBD1|TRBV5-6|.
TGTGCCAGCAGCCGCCGGGACAGCTATGGCTACACCTTC
CASSRRDSYGYTF
>TRBJ2-2|.|TRBV9|once
TGTGCCAGCAGCGAGGCCGCTATTGAAGGGGAGCTGTTTTTT
CASSEAAIEGELFF
>TRBJ1-1|.|TRBV11-1|.
TGTGCCAGCAGCTTAGCCGGGACATTGAACACTGAAGCTTTCTTT
CASSLAGTLNTEAFF
>TRBJ1-2|TRBD1|TRBV4-2|.
TGTGCCAGCAGCCACCGGACAGGGTCTTTCGGCTACACCTTC
CASSHRTGSFGYTF
>TRBJ1-5|TRBD1|TRBV6-1|.
TGTGCCAGCAGTAAACCTGGACAGGGGTTTCAGCCCCAGCATTTT
CASSKPGQGFQPQHF
>TRBJ2-3|TRBD1|TRBV7-9|.
TGTGCCAGCAGCCTCCGGGACAGGGCAGGAGATACGCAGTATTTT
CASSLRDRAGDTQYF
>TRBJ1-2|.|TRBV5-4|.
TGTGCCAGCAGCGGCTCCGACAGGAACCCCTATGGCTACACCTTC
CASSGSDRNPYGYTF
>TRBJ2-7|TRBD2|TRBV11-1|.
TGTGCCAGCAGCCACCTTACTAGCGGGATCTCCTACGAGCAGTACTTC
CASSHLTSGISYEQYF
>TRBJ2-3|.|TRBV27|.
TGTGCCAGCAGTTATGGGGGGCTGCGGGCAGATACGCAGTATTTT
CASSYGGLRADTQYF
>TRBJ2-7|.|TRBV2|.
TGTGCCAGCATAGTAGAGGGGTCAGTGGGCGAGCAGTACTTC
CASIVEGSVGEQYF
>TRBJ1-5|TRBD1|TRBV11-2|few
TGTGCCAGCAGCACCATGGACAGGGGTGTGTCGTATAGTCAGCCCCAGCATTTT
CASSTMDRGVSYSQPQHF
>TRBJ2-3|.|TRBV28|few
TGTGCCAGCAGTTTATTAACAGATACGCAGTATTTT
CASSLLTDTQYF
>TRBJ2-3|TRBD1|TRBV7-9|.
TGTGCCAGCAGCTCTGGACAGGCCTCAGATACGCAGTATTTT
CASSSGQASDTQYF
>TRBJ2-5|.|TRBV29-1|.
TGCAGCGTGGACGCAGGGGGGGAGACCCAGTACTTC
CSVDAGGETQYF
>TRBJ2-7|.|TRBV27|.
TGTGCCAGCAGGGGGACGGCCGCCTACGAGCAGTACTTC
CASRGTAAYEQYF
>TRBJ2-7|.|TRBV10-3|.
TGTGCCACGCAATACGGAGACGGACGGACCTCCTACGAGCAGTACTTC
CATQYGDGRTSYEQYF
>TRBJ1-4|.|TRBV6-1|.
TGTGCCAGCAGTGACCGAATGAGGAAACTGTTTTTT
CASSDRMRKLFF